This T cell receptor beta chain comes out of a study of blood T cells in healthy people across ages. The study, taken as a whole, reports: Significant beta diversity loss was already apparent by age approximately 37, declining roughly linearly.

Deletions cut 6 bases from V and 1 base from J, with 19 bases between. CDR1 and CDR2 from the germline V gene are KGHSH and LQKENI. The CDR3 contains 16 residues. This clonotype was seen a single time. What it recognizes is unknown. The authors ran a second PCR of roughly 6 to 11 cycles using a sample-barcoded 5' primer and a J-beta primer mix. TCRdb called the 5' RACE reads again in MiXCR, with one record for every CDR3 protein. The data contain 600,000 to 900,000 distinct CDR3 sequences, about a quarter of them singletons. The sample also formed part of further work on T cells of mothers and their children. That study adds: It was related mother-child pairs that showed slightly higher overlap than unrelated pairs, without reaching significance.

Sequenced input: blood. V is TRBV18 and J is TRBJ2-7; D remains ambiguous. The clonotype comes from a boy under 18 in good health. In nucleotides, the CDR3 is TGTGCCAGCTCCCTTAGAGCCCCACTGGGGTCCTACGAGCAGTACTTC. Amino acids: CASSLRAPLGSYEQYF.